This record concerns one T cell receptor (beta chain) sequence. Other DNA sequences in the same sample also yield this CDR3. Sequenced by immunoSEQ multiplex PCR; TCRdb stores in-frame clones only, minus some. The table includes 360,000 or so clones, 88% detected once. The age range of participants was about 18 to 89 years, with residence in approximately 25 US areas. Membership in each cohort depended on participant-reported clinical history. This specimen belongs to a study of blood T cell repertoires in COVID-19. Study context: The analysed material was cDNA or gDNA that came from T cells, B-cell-depleted T cells, or PBMCs.

This receptor was identified in a young woman who had been exposed to COVID-19. Material: PBMCs or T cells enriched from blood (not recorded which).

Here the CDR3 reads CASSFTGNTEAFF. CDR3 nucleotides: TGTGCCAGCAGTTTCACGGGGAACACTGAAGCTTTCTTT. V gene TRBV27 combines with J gene TRBJ1-1, with D unresolved. Looked up from germline, CDR1 is MNHEY and CDR2 is SMNVEV (reference sequence). The CDR3 has 13 residues. V was pared by 3 bases and J by 1 base, with 6 bases between.